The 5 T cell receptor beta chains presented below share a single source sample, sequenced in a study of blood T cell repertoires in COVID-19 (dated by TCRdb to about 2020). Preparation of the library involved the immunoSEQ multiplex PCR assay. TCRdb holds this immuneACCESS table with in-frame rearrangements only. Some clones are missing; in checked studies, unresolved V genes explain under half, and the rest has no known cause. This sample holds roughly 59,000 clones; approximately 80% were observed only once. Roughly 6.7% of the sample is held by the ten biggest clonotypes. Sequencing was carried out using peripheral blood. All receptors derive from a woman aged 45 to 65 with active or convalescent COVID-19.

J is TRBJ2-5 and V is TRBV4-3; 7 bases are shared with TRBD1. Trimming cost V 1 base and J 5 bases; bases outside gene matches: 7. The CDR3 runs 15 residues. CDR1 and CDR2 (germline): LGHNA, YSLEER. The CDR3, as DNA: TGCGCCAGCAGCCAAGGCGACAGGGTTCGGGAGACCCAGTACTTC. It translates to CASSQGDRVRETQYF.

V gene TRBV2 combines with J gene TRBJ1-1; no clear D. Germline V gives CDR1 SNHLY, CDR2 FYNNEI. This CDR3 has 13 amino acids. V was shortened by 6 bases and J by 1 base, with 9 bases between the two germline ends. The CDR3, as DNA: TGTGCCAGCAGCCCACTAGCGAACACTGAAGCTTTCTTT. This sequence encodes CASSPLANTEAFF.

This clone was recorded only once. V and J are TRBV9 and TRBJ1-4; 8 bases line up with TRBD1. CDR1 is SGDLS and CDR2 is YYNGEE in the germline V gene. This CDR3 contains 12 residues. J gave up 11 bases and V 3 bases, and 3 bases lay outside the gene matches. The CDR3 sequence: CASSETGGKLFF. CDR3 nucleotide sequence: TGTGCCAGCAGCGAAACAGGGGGGAAACTGTTTTTT.

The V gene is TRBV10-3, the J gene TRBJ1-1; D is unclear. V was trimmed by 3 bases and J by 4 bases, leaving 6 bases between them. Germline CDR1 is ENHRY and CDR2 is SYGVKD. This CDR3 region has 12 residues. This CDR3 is CAISDVGTEAFF. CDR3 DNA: TGTGCCATCAGTGATGTCGGCACTGAAGCTTTCTTT.

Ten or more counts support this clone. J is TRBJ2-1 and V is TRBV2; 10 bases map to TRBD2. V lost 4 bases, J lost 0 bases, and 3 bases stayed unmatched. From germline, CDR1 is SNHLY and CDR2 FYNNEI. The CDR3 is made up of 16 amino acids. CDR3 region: CASSGWTSGSYNEQFF. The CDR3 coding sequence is TGTGCCAGCAGTGGATGGACTAGCGGCTCCTACAATGAGCAGTTCTTC.